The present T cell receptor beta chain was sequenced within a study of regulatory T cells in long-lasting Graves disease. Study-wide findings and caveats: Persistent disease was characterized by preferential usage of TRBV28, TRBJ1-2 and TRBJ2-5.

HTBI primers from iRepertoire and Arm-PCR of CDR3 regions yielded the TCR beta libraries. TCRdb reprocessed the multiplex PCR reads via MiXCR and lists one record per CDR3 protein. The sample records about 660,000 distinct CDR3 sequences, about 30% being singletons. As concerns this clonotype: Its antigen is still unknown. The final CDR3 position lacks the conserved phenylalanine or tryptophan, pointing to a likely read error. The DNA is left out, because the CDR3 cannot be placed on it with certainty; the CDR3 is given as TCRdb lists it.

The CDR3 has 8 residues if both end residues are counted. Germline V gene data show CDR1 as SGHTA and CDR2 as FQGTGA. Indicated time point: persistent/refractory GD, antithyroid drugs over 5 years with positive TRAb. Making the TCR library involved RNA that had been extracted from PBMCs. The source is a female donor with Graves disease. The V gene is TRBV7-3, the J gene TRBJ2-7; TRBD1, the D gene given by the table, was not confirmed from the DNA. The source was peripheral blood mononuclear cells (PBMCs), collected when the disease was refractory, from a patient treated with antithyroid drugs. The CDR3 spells CASSLGGQ.